The 14 T cell receptor beta chains in this list originate from one sample, sequenced in a study of response to subunit inactivated influenza vaccine. A single record per CDR3 protein comes from TCRdb applying MiXCR to the RT-PCR reads. The profile shows 500,000 or so distinct CDR3 sequences, 16% of them singletons. The specimen was CD4+ T cells sorted from PBMCs, collected roughly 24 months after vaccination. Receptors originate from a man between 50 and 75 years old who received an inactivated influenza vaccine.

This clonotype occurred a few times. The V and J genes are TRBV20-1 and TRBJ1-4; D might be TRBD1 (5 bases). The germline CDR1 and CDR2 sequences are DFQATT and SNEGSKA (reference sequence). V gave up 4 bases and J gave up 0 bases, with 18 bases separating them. This CDR3 is built from 17 residues. The CDR3 spells CSANGRGAFATNEKLFF. Here the CDR3 DNA reads TGCAGTGCTAATGGGCGAGGGGCCTTTGCAACTAATGAAAAACTGTTTTTT.

This clonotype was found a few times. The chain carries TRBV29-1 and TRBJ2-7; D is possibly TRBD1 (5 bases). The CDR3 runs to 13 residues. CDR1 is SQVTM, CDR2 ANQGSEA, per germline. Trimming took off 3 bases at V and 4 bases at J, with 13 bases between the two ends. CDR3 residues: CSVEAGKDYEQYF. CDR3 bases: TGCAGCGTTGAGGCAGGGAAAGATTACGAGCAGTACTTC.

This clonotype was seen just once. V and J are TRBV10-3 and TRBJ1-2, with 7 bases fitting TRBD1. The CDR3 contains 14 residues. Trimming at V came to 2 bases and at J to 0 bases, leaving 0 bases not matched to a gene. CDR1 and CDR2 (germline): ENHRY, SYGVKD. Written as DNA, the CDR3 is TGTGCCATCAGTGAGGGGACAGCTAACTATGGCTACACCTTC. It is translated as CAISEGTANYGYTF.

This chain uses TRBV10-3 with TRBJ1-2; 8 positions match TRBD1. The CDR3 is made up of 13 amino acids. V lost 8 bases and J lost 8; bases outside the gene matches: 10. CDR1 is ENHRY and CDR2 is SYGVKD in the germline V gene. CDR3 DNA: TGTGCCATCCGCCCTGGACAGGGCGACGGCTACACCTTC. Protein: CAIRPGQGDGYTF.

Points on this clonotype: One end of the junction fails to match germline, which may point to a read error. The chain carries TRBV10-3 and TRBJ2-7, with a possible D match to TRBD1 (6 bases). Germline CDR1 is ENHRY and CDR2 is SYGVKD. There are 12 residues in the CDR3. CDR3 sequence (DNA): TGTGCCATCGGTGACAGGTCGTACGAGCAGTACTTC. Encoded protein: CAIGDRSYEQYF.

This clonotype showed up just a few times. This chain uses TRBV5-6 with TRBJ1-1; maybe TRBD1 (6 bases). The length of the CDR3 is 16 residues. Trimming left V 4 bases short and J 1 base short, with 17 bases between. Germline lookup yields CDR1 SGHDT and CDR2 YYEEEE. The CDR3 bases are TGTGCCAGCAGCAGAACAGGAGGGGGAAGGAACACTGAAGCTTTCTTT. Its translation: CASSRTGGGRNTEAFF.

This clonotype showed up just a few times. The rearrangement joins TRBV12-3 or TRBV12-4 to TRBJ2-3; the match to TRBD2 covers 12 bases. The CDR3 has 15 residues. V shed 6 bases, J shed 4 bases, and the junction held 5 bases outside the gene matches. The CDR3 DNA reads as TGTGCCAGCAGGCCTAGCGGGAGGGCCTCAGATACGCAGTATTTT. Its translation: CASRPSGRASDTQYF.

V usage is TRBV6-1 and J usage is TRBJ1-6, with a possible D match to TRBD1 (5 bases). Germline lookup yields CDR1 MNHNS and CDR2 SASEGT. Trimming cost V 5 bases and J 5 bases, with 16 bases left between them. The CDR3 is 16 residues long. The CDR3 sequence is CASSLGHRLNNSPLHF. The CDR3 nucleotides are TGTGCCAGCAGTCTTGGACACCGGCTGAATAATTCACCCCTCCACTTT.

This clonotype was found a few times. The CDR3 loop is CASSLLAGIVETQYF. The CDR3 coding sequence is TGTGCCAGCAGCCTACTAGCGGGAATAGTAGAGACCCAGTACTTC. The rearrangement links TRBV7-3 to TRBJ2-5; 10 bases line up with TRBD2. Trimming took 5 bases from V and 4 from J; bases not matched to a gene: 7. The CDR3 has 15 amino acids. Germline V lookup: CDR1 SGHTA, CDR2 FQGTGA.

The chain combines TRBV4-1 with TRBJ2-1; TRBD2 matches at 13 bases. Trimming took 1 base from V and 4 from J; bases not matched to a gene: 4. The CDR3 covers 17 residues. Germline CDR1 MGHRA, CDR2 YSYEKL. The CDR3 nucleotides are TGCGCCAGCAGCCAAGGACTAGCGGGGGGCCCTTACAATGAGCAGTTCTTC. Protein sequence: CASSQGLAGGPYNEQFF.

This clonotype was seen more than once but under ten times. The chain joins TRBV5-1 to TRBJ2-3; no clear D gene. From germline, CDR1 is SGHRS and CDR2 YFSETQ. CDR3 length: 14 residues. With 4 bases removed from V and 5 bases from J, the gap between germline ends came to 14 bases. CDR3 sequence: CASSPSGVGDTQYF. In nucleotides, the CDR3 is TGCGCCAGCAGCCCCTCGGGTGTAGGAGATACGCAGTATTTT.

This clonotype was picked up many times. The V call is TRBV29-1, the J call TRBJ2-7, with TRBD2 matching 8 bases. The germline V gene has CDR1 SQVTM and CDR2 ANQGSEA. This CDR3 has 13 amino acids. The J segment lost 3 bases and the V segment lost 6 bases, leaving 7 bases of the junction unmatched. CDR3 in amino acids: CSVLLAGGYEQYF. CDR3 coding DNA: TGCAGCGTCCTCCTTGCGGGAGGCTACGAGCAGTACTTC.

This clonotype occurred a few times. The chain uses TRBV12-3 or TRBV12-4 and TRBJ2-2, with D tentatively TRBD2 (5 bases). V dropped 1 base and J dropped 0 bases, with 18 bases sitting between them. The CDR3 has 19 residues. Written as DNA, the CDR3 is TGTGCCAGCAGTTTAGGCCGGCTTTGGGGAGACGCGAACACCGGGGAGCTGTTTTTT. Residues: CASSLGRLWGDANTGELFF.

This clonotype came up many times. The chain couples TRBV6-2 or TRBV6-3 to TRBJ1-5; unclear D gene. V was trimmed by 8 bases and J by 5 bases, leaving 16 bases between them. From germline, CDR1 is MNHEY and CDR2 SVGEGT. The CDR3 has 14 amino acids. CDR3 DNA: TGTGCCAGCCGTCAACAACAGCGCGATCAGCCCCAGCATTTT. As protein: CASRQQQRDQPQHF.